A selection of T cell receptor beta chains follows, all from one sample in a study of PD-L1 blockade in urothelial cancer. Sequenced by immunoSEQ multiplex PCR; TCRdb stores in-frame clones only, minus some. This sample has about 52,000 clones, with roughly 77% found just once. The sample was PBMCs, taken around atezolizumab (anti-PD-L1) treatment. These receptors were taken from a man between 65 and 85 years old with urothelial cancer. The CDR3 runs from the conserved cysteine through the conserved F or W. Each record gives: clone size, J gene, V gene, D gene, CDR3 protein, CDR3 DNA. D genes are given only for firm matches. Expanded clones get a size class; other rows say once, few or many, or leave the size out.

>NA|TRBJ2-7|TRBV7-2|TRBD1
CASSLGQGAYEQYF
TGTGCCAGCAGCTTGGGACAGGGGGCATACGAGCAGTACTTC
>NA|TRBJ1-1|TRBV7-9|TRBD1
CASSHVTGDEAFF
TGTGCCAGCAGCCACGTCACAGGGGATGAAGCTTTCTTT
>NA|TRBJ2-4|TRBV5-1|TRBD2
CASSFDSGGGDIQYF
TGCGCCAGCAGCTTTGATAGCGGGGGAGGTGACATTCAGTACTTC
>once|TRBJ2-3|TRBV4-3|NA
CASGPSSTDTQYF
TGCGCCAGCGGGCCTTCTAGCACAGATACGCAGTATTTT
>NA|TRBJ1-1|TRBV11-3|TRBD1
CASSPGGRGTEAFF
TGTGCCAGCAGCCCAGGGGGAAGGGGCACTGAAGCTTTCTTT
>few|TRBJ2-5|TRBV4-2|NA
CASSPTGSRETQYF
TGTGCCAGCAGCCCTACAGGGAGCCGGGAGACCCAGTACTTC
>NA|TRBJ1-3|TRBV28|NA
CASSPYSRGNTIYF
TGTGCCAGCAGTCCTTACTCACGGGGAAACACCATATATTTT
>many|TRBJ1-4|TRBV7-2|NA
CASSLRQATTNEKLFF
TGTGCCAGCAGCTTAAGACAGGCAACAACTAATGAAAAACTGTTTTTT
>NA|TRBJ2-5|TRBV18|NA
CASTGQETQYF
TGTGCCAGCACAGGGCAAGAGACCCAGTACTTC
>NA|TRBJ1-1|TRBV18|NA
CASSPRSFAGNTEAFF
TGTGCCAGCTCACCACGTTCCTTTGCCGGGAACACTGAAGCTTTCTTT
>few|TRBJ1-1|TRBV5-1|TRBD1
CASSFGQGGGAEAFF
TGCGCCAGCAGCTTCGGACAGGGCGGCGGGGCTGAAGCTTTCTTT
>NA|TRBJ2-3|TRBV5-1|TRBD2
CASSLEGGSRTDTQYF
TGCGCCAGCAGCTTGGAAGGCGGGAGCCGCACAGATACGCAGTATTTT
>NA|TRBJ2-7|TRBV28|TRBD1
CASSEAGTGAVPLF
TGTGCCAGCAGTGAAGCCGGGACAGGGGCCGTCCCTTTATTC
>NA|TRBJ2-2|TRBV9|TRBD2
CASSEREVHTGELFF
TGTGCCAGCAGCGAGCGGGAGGTGCACACCGGGGAGCTGTTTTTT
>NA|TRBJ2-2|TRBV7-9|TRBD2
CASSSIAGARTGELFF
TGTGCCAGCAGCTCTATAGCGGGAGCTAGAACCGGGGAGCTGTTTTTT
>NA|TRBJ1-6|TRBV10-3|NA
CAISGGGESPLHF
TGTGCCATCAGTGGCGGGGGGGAATCACCCCTCCACTTT
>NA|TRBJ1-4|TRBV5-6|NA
CASSLVGINEKLFF
TGTGCCAGCAGCTTGGTCGGGATAAATGAAAAACTGTTTTTT
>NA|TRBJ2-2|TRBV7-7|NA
CASSSIRGTGELFF
TGTGCTAGCAGCTCCATCAGGGGTACCGGGGAGCTGTTTTTT
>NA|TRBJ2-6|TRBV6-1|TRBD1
CASSGTTGAGANVLTF
TGTGCCAGCAGTGGAACAACAGGGGCTGGGGCCAACGTCCTGACTTTC
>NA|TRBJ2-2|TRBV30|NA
CAWSVGDAGELFF
TGTGCCTGGAGTGTGGGCGACGCCGGGGAGCTGTTTTTT
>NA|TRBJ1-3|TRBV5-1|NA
CASSTTAGNTIYF
TGCGCCAGCAGCACGACAGCTGGAAACACCATATATTTT
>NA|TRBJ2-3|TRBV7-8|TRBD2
CASSNGLAGADTQYF
TGTGCCAGCAGCAACGGACTAGCGGGAGCTGATACGCAGTATTTT
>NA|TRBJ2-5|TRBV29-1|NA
CSVEGGRGETQYF
TGCAGCGTTGAGGGGGGGCGCGGGGAGACCCAGTACTTC